This T cell receptor beta chain was found in a study of blood T cell repertoires in COVID-19. Original processing notes: Estimation of nucleated cell counts was performed using reference gene primer amplification. TCRdb's table, derived via immunoSEQ multiplex PCR, lists solely in-frame clones and lacks some. The V and J calls and clone size come from that table; D and trimming were worked out from the DNA. The data show tens of thousands of clones, around 84% seen once. This CDR3 has 13 residues. Trimming left V 5 bases short and J 4 bases short, with 11 bases between. The germline gives CDR1 SGHAT, CDR2 FQDESV (reference sequence).

The chain employs TRBV11-1 and TRBJ1-1; tentative D call: TRBD1 (6 bases). The origin of this receptor is a woman aged 80 or older in a cohort sampled during active or convalescent COVID-19. Sequenced material: peripheral blood. DNA of the CDR3: TGTGCCAGCAGCATTACAGGGCGCACTGAAGCTTTCTTT. It codes for CASSITGRTEAFF.